This T cell receptor beta chain derives from a study of T-cell memory formation after mild COVID-19. Whole-study findings and limits: A second wave of clones peaked on day 37, and their SARS-CoV-2 specificity went unconfirmed.

Many counts were recorded for this clonotype. The antigen is unknown. From the 5' RACE reads, TCRdb called clonotypes with MiXCR, one entry per CDR3 protein. Here the sample spans some 46,000 distinct CDR3 sequences, over 6.5% being singletons. V was cut by 4 bases and J by 7 bases, with 13 bases left in between. Germline V lookup: CDR1 MNHEY, CDR2 SVGAGI. The CDR3 runs to 13 residues. V gene TRBV6-5 combines with J gene TRBJ1-1; D is uncertain. Sequenced input: PBMCs or a T cell subset sorted from them (not recorded which). This receptor was taken from an adult who had mild COVID-19 (a few samples of this study predate the infection). Cell type and time point are not known. The DNA for the CDR3 is TGTGCCAGCAGTTCTCCTGAGTCAAGTGAAGCTTTCTTT. Protein sequence: CASSSPESSEAFF.